This T cell receptor (beta chain) appears in the sequencing data of a study of beta chain features in type 1 diabetes (dated by TCRdb to the late 2010s). Study-wide context: Mean age, gender distribution, total cell number and subset yield did not differ between patients and healthy donors. The study compared the TCRB repertoires of sorted circulating CD4+ T cell subsets in recently diagnosed type 1 diabetes patients with those in matched healthy donors. A total of 85 million to 140 million sorted cells were examined across all samples, and the number of cells per subset was strongly correlated with RNA yield. Naive and central memory subsets were obtained from all 30 or so donors, but regulatory and stem cell-like memory subsets were isolated from only 8 patients and 8 healthy donors.

Beyond this particular receptor, the publication reports: At VDJ recombination sites, type 1 diabetes patients had fewer insertions and more deleted nucleotides, which implies abnormalities in thymic rearrangement. In all four CD4+ subsets, TCRB CDR3 length was moderately but significantly shorter in type 1 diabetes patients. Naive, central memory and regulatory TCRB repertoires appeared to be more alike among patients than among healthy donors. Sequencing cDNA rather than genomic DNA could over-represent highly expressing activated cells, although activation and CD3 levels did not differ between groups. PCR may preferentially amplify shorter templates, but because patient and control samples were amplified and corrected together, any resulting skew would affect both groups equally. Only small numbers of individuals were included in the HLA sub-analyses, which left unresolved whether HLA type had any influence on TCRB rearrangement.

V drops 6 bases and J drops 5 bases, leaving 12 bases in between. The germline V gene yields SQVTM for CDR1 and ANQGSEA for CDR2. The CDR3 runs 12 amino acids, cysteine and phenylalanine included. The CDR3 DNA has 36 bases and is translated from base 1. In this sample, this clone turned up many times. No antigen is known for it. The record has no base qualities; no much larger clone is one base away. Each donor gave one peripheral blood draw, averaging about 100 mL, which was collected into heparinised tubes. A BD FACSAria II and a panel including CD45RO, CCR7, CD25, CD127, CD95 and CD27 were used to sort naive, central memory, regulatory and stem cell-like memory CD4+ T cells. All sorted populations exceeded 95% purity. PBMCs were separated immediately by Lymphoprep density gradient centrifugation and were stained directly, without being cultured. Samples were stained and sorted in pairs, with one healthy donor and one patient per experiment, so that batch effects were minimized.

The entire isolated RNA was reverse transcribed using the High Capacity cDNA Reverse Transcription Kit, and thus expressed TCRB transcripts were sequenced. Naive, central memory and regulatory T cell samples underwent deep immunoSEQ sequencing, averaging about 3.57 million total reads per sample. Sorted cells were lysed in RLT buffer and RNA was extracted with DNase-treated RNeasy Micro or Mini kits, depending on cell number. Each cell subset was processed on its own to prevent cross-contamination, while patient and healthy donor samples were processed together. The immunoSEQ multiplex PCR was used to amplify TCRB sequences from cDNA, generating 87-bp fragments that spanned the CDR3 region. Sequencing of the amplicons was performed on the Illumina HiSeq platform. For the original study's pipeline: Synthetic template baselines were used to correct PCR bias computationally, reads within Hamming distance 2 were collapsed, and singletons that could not be merged were discarded. Reads were aligned to IMGT to assign V, D and J genes, CDR3 length, and insertions or deletions at six rearrangement sites. Within each subset, clonotype counts were normalized to sorted cell number, and only after that were true diversity and Gini coefficients computed with the tcR R package. The overlap coefficient, calculated on TCRB nucleotide sequences, was used to quantify repertoire sharing. Out-of-frame TCRB sequences from naive cells were analyzed as a proxy for the pre-selection repertoire. TCRdb re-hosts the immuneACCESS table, in-frame sequences only. Its copies lack some clones; in the studies checked, an unresolved V gene accounts for under half of them, and the cause for the rest is not known. V, J and clone size derive from that table, while D and trimming were established from the DNA sequence. In all, the sample holds 200,000 to 300,000 clones, and around 14% of those were seen once. The ten largest make up about 0.024% of the sample.

The chain couples TRBV29-1 to TRBJ2-3, with no D gene named confidently. The receptor comes from a woman aged 40-49 years in good health. The specimen was naive CD4+ T cells from blood. This specimen's cell subset or site label, interpreted: true naive CD4+ T cells. The CDR3 region has the sequence CSVADRKDTQYF. DNA sequence: TGCAGCGTCGCGGATCGGAAAGATACGCAGTATTTT.